One sample yielded the 4 T cell receptor beta chains listed below, sequenced in a study of blood T cell repertoires in COVID-19. The data were produced by immunoSEQ multiplex PCR, yet TCRdb's version contains in-frame clones alone and is incomplete. The data show about 160,000 clones, roughly 80% seen once. Specimen: peripheral blood. These TCRs come from a man aged 65 to 85 with acute or convalescent COVID-19.

There are a few counts of this clone. The chain couples TRBV14 to TRBJ2-7; tentatively, D is TRBD2 (6 bases). The CDR3 is made up of 14 amino acids. The V end was cut by 3 bases, the J end by 2 bases, with 11 bases between. CDR1 SGHDN and CDR2 FVKESK come from the germline V gene. CDR3 bases: TGTGCCAGCAGCCACTTGGCGGGGACCTACGAGCAGTACTTC. This codes for CASSHLAGTYEQYF.

This chain joins TRBV19 and TRBJ2-3; a weak D match, TRBD1 (6 bases). V was cut by 5 bases and J by 0 bases, with 15 bases left in between. Germline-derived CDR1 and CDR2 are LNHDA and SQIVND (reference sequence). The CDR3 is 16 residues long. DNA for the CDR3: TGTGCCAGTAGTTTTACCTCAGGGGCCAGCACAGATACGCAGTATTTT. Translated, it gives CASSFTSGASTDTQYF.

The gene calls are TRBV14 and TRBJ2-5, with 8 bases aligning to TRBD1. The CDR3 loop spans 15 amino acids. V lost 4 bases, J lost 3 bases, and 7 bases stayed unmatched. The germline V gene encodes CDR1 SGHDN and CDR2 FVKESK. DNA of the CDR3: TGTGCCAGCAGCCCGATACAGGGGGTGAAAGAGACCCAGTACTTC. The encoded protein is CASSPIQGVKETQYF.

For the CDR3, the DNA is TGTGCCAGTAGTAGCCAGGGGTCATATCAGCCCCAGCATTTT. Protein sequence: CASSSQGSYQPQHF. The V gene is TRBV19, the J gene TRBJ1-5; D is possibly TRBD1 (6 bases). V lost 4 bases, J lost 5 bases, and 12 bases lay in between. The CDR3 is 14 residues long. Germline V gene data show CDR1 as LNHDA and CDR2 as SQIVND (reference sequence).